A single sample is the source of the 22 T cell receptor beta chains below, sequenced in a study of tumor and adjacent non-tumor tissue in lung cancer. RNA was extracted from bulk tissue without any cell sorting. The library came from three nested PCR rounds adapted from ARM-PCR protocols. Each CDR3 protein gets one entry after TCRdb re-called the multiplex PCR reads with MiXCR. The data hold tens of thousands of distinct CDR3 sequences, with roughly 80% observed a single time. The specimen was lung tumor tissue. These receptors originate from a woman aged 45-65 years with non-small cell lung cancer.

The chain uses TRBV24-1 and TRBJ2-3; D unresolved. The V gene's germline CDR1 is KGHDR and CDR2 SFDVKD. The CDR3 contains 14 residues. V was shortened by 5 bases and J by 6 bases, with 14 bases between the two germline ends. This chain's CDR3 is CATSGSSYTDTQYF. The CDR3 DNA reads TGTGCCACCAGTGGTTCTTCCTACACGGATACGCAGTATTTT.

As to this clonotype: Because the CDR3 is missing its conserved closing phenylalanine or tryptophan, this is likely a read error. It is unclear where the CDR3 begins or ends on the DNA, so no DNA is shown, and the CDR3 is as TCRdb lists it. V usage is TRBV12-3 or TRBV12-4 and J usage is TRBJ1-2. The CDR3 is 12 amino acids in total, end residues counted. The CDR3 is CASSLRTSGCTL.

Turning to this clonotype: The conserved final phenylalanine or tryptophan is absent from the CDR3, which likely points to a read error. V is TRBV28 and J is TRBJ1-2, with TRBD1 as a possible D gene (6 bases). The CDR3 loop spans 15 amino acids. Looked up from germline, CDR1 is MDHEN and CDR2 is SYDVKM. CDR3 sequence reads: CASSLMGAWNYGYTI. Written as DNA, the CDR3 is TGCGCCAGCAGTTTAATGGGGGCCTGGAACTATGGCTACACCATC.

Comments on this clonotype: Being one base from a much bigger clone, this may be a read error. The chain is built from TRBV20-1 and TRBJ2-3, with a possible D match to TRBD2 (5 bases). Looked up from germline, CDR1 is DFQATT and CDR2 is SNEGSKA (reference sequence). The CDR3 totals 13 residues. The CDR3 DNA is TGCAGCCCCGAGGGCGAAAGCACAAATACGCAGTATTTT. This sequence encodes CSPEGESTNTQYF.

In regard to this clonotype: Germline and junction disagree at one end, which may indicate a read error. V gene TRBV11-2 combines with J gene TRBJ2-1, with a possible D match to TRBD2 (6 bases). This CDR3 comprises 13 residues. CDR1 and CDR2 from the germline V gene are SGHAT and FQNNGV. CDR3 in amino acids: CVSSLEGYGAQFF. In nucleotides, the CDR3 is TGTGTCAGCAGCCTGGAGGGATACGGTGCGCAGTTCTTC. The whole variable domain, filled in from reference TRBV11-2 and TRBJ2-1, reads EAGVAQSPRYKIIEKRQSVAFWCNPISGHATLYWYQQILGQGPKLLIQFQNNGVVDDSQLPKDRFSAERLKGVDSTLKIQPAKLEDSAVYLCVSSLEGYGAQFFGPGTRLTVL.

With regard to this clonotype: The junction does not match germline at one end; this may be a read error. This chain links TRBV20-1 with TRBJ2-3; D perhaps matches TRBD1 (5 bases). The CDR3 covers 14 residues. Germline values: CDR1 DFQATT, CDR2 SNEGSKA (reference sequence). CDR3 protein: CRASGARHTDTQYF. DNA of the CDR3: TGCCGTGCTAGTGGGGCCCGCCACACAGATACGCAGTATTTT.

The chain employs TRBV11-2 and TRBJ2-1; 10 positions agree with TRBD2. The CDR3 has 16 residues. Germline assignment: CDR1 SGHAT and CDR2 FQNNGV. The CDR3 DNA is TGTACCGGCAGCCCAGGGGGGCTAGCGGGAGTGGGTGAGCAGTTCTTC. Translation gives CTGSPGGLAGVGEQFF. Variable domain in full (rest from reference TRBV11-2 and TRBJ2-1): EAGVAQSPRYKIIEKRQSVAFWCNPISGHATLYWYQQILGQGPKLLIQFQNNGVVDDSQLPKDRFSAERLKGVDSTLKIQPAKLEDSAVYLCTGSPGGLAGVGEQFFGPGTRLTVL.

V usage is TRBV10-3 and J usage is TRBJ2-7; D tentatively fits TRBD1 or TRBD2 (5 bases each). In germline, CDR1 is ENHRY, CDR2 SYGVKD. V lost 8 bases and J lost 6, with 23 bases in between. The CDR3 runs 15 residues. CDR3 in amino acids: CAIGGARQRGSEQYF. The CDR3 DNA follows: TGTGCCATCGGAGGAGCGAGACAGAGAGGTTCCGAGCAGTACTTC.

For this clonotype: Compared with germline, one end of the junction differs, possibly owing to a read error. The chain carries TRBV6-5 and TRBJ2-7; TRBD2 matches 11 bases. CDR3 length equals 13 residues. CDR1 is MNHEY, CDR2 SVGAGI, per germline. DNA for the CDR3: TGTACCAGCAGGGGGACTAGCGGCTACGAGCACTACTTC. This sequence encodes CTSRGTSGYEHYF.

As to this clonotype: A read error may be the cause here, since a much bigger clone is one base away. The gene calls are TRBV10-3 and TRBJ2-7, with D tentatively TRBD1 or TRBD2 (5 bases each). The CDR3 spans 13 residues. Germline values: CDR1 ENHRY, CDR2 SYGVKD. With 11 bases removed from V and 4 bases from J, the gap between germline ends came to 18 bases. CDR3 sequence: CASEGTDEYEQYF. As DNA, the CDR3 is TGTGCCTCTGAGGGGACGGACGAGTACGAGCAGTACTTC.

Comment on this clonotype: An end of the junction differs from the germline gene, which may be a read error. The chain is built from TRBV6-1 and TRBJ2-3; weak D call: TRBD2 (5 bases). The germline gives CDR1 MNHNS, CDR2 SASEGT. CDR3 size: 13 residues. The DNA for the CDR3 is TGTGCCAGCGGCGATAGGGAGCAAACTACGCACTATTTT. This translates into CASGDREQTTHYF.

This clonotype was counted a few times. This sequence may be a read error, since a much larger clone differs from it by one base. V gene TRBV5-1 combines with J gene TRBJ1-2; D gene unclear. The CDR3 runs 13 residues. The V and J ends lost 4 bases and 10 bases respectively, with 17 bases between them. CDR1 is SGHRS, CDR2 YFSETQ, per germline. The DNA for the CDR3 is TGCGCCAGCAGCCCGGGTGATACCGCTGTCTACACCTTC. As protein: CASSPGDTAVYTF.

The table lists this clonotype with a few counts. The chain uses TRBV12-3 or TRBV12-4 and TRBJ2-2; no clear D gene. Between the trimmed V and J ends, which lost 9 bases and 8 bases, there was a span of 16 bases. The CDR3 length is 13 residues. This chain's CDR3 is CASGLGVTGELFF. CDR3 DNA: TGTGCCAGTGGTTTAGGAGTTACGGGGGAGCTGTTTTTT.

This chain uses TRBV28 with TRBJ2-2; a possible D gene is TRBD1 (6 bases). Germline V gene lookup returns CDR1 MDHEN and CDR2 SYDVKM. CDR3 length: 15 amino acids. V gave up 6 bases and J gave up 5 bases, with 16 bases separating them. CDR3 loop: CASSPRTAYTGELFF. CDR3 DNA sequence: TGTGCCAGCAGCCCTCGGACAGCTTATACCGGGGAGCTGTTTTTT. Full variable domain (remainder filled in from reference TRBV28 and TRBJ2-2): DVKVTQSSRYLVKRTGEKVFLECVQDMDHENMFWYRQDPGLGLRLIYFSYDVKMKEKGDIPEGYSVSREKKERFSLILESASTNQTSMYLCASSPRTAYTGELFFGEGSRLTVL.

Worth noting for this clonotype: This is likely a read error, given that the CDR3 carries no conserved phenylalanine or tryptophan at its end. This chain links TRBV6-6 with TRBJ2-3; D might be TRBD1 (6 bases). The germline CDR1 and CDR2 sequences are MNHNY and SVGAGI (reference sequence). This CDR3 has 14 residues. CDR3 nucleotides: TGTGCCAGCAATGCCCAGGGACACACAGATGCGCAGTATTTG. Its protein is CASNAQGHTDAQYL.

To note about this clonotype: At one end the junction does not follow the germline gene, possibly because of a read error. The chain employs TRBV6-1 and TRBJ1-2, with 10 positions matching TRBD1. Germline values: CDR1 MNHNS, CDR2 SASEGT. CDR3 length: 12 amino acids. In DNA, the CDR3 is TGTGCCAGCAATGGGACAGGGGACGGCTACGCCTTC. It yields the protein CASNGTGDGYAF.

This clonotype appeared many times. The chain couples TRBV24-1 to TRBJ2-1; D perhaps matches TRBD2 (6 bases). The CDR3 contains 13 residues. Germline V gene data show CDR1 as KGHDR and CDR2 as SFDVKD. The V end was cut by 8 bases, the J end by 4 bases, with 11 bases between. CDR3 bases: TGTGCCACCAAACGGGAGCGGTACAATGAGCAGTTCTTC. Translated: CATKRERYNEQFF.

The rearrangement links TRBV11-3 to TRBJ2-7; TRBD2 might be the D (6 bases). Germline loops: CDR1 SGHNT, CDR2 YENEEA. The CDR3 spans 13 residues. V gave up 9 bases and J gave up 3 bases, with 15 bases separating them. CDR3 in amino acids: CARGLRRGYEQYF. In DNA form, the CDR3 reads TGTGCCAGGGGTTTGAGGAGGGGCTACGAGCAGTACTTC.

With regard to this clonotype: One end of the junction fails to match germline, which may point to a read error. V usage is TRBV4-1 and J usage is TRBJ2-7; no definite D call. The CDR3 consists of 13 residues. The germline gives CDR1 MGHRA, CDR2 YSYEKL. Written as DNA, the CDR3 is TGCGCCAGCAGTTCCCGACTGGCCTACGAGCTGTACTTC. Translated, it gives CASSSRLAYELYF.

Regarding this clonotype: One junction end does not reproduce the germline sequence, and a read error may be involved. The rearrangement links TRBV4-1 to TRBJ2-7; D perhaps matches TRBD2 (6 bases). The CDR3 covers 17 residues. CDR1 is MGHRA, CDR2 YSYEKL, per germline. CDR3 protein: CASSQDKSIGRHYEQYF. The CDR3, as DNA: TGCGCCAGCAGTCAAGATAAGTCTATCGGGAGACACTACGAGCAGTATTTC.

With regard to this clonotype: The germline gene is not matched at one end of the junction; a read error may be the cause. The chain is built from TRBV5-4 and TRBJ2-5, with D perhaps assigned TRBD1 or TRBD2 (5 bases each). This CDR3 contains 16 residues. CDR1 SGHNT and CDR2 YYREEE come from the germline V gene (reference sequence). CDR3 in DNA: TGTGCTAGCAGCCTCCAGGGCGCCGGGACCCATGAGACCCAGTACTTC. Translating it yields CASSLQGAGTHETQYF.

CDR3 sequence (DNA): TGTGCCAGTCGTGAATCCACTAGCGGCTACGAGCAGTACTTC. As protein: CASRESTSGYEQYF. The rearrangement links TRBV6-1 to TRBJ2-7, with 8 bases aligning to TRBD2. V gave up 9 bases and J gave up 3 bases; unmatched junction bases: 10. Germline V CDR1 and CDR2: MNHNS, SASEGT. CDR3 length equals 14 residues.